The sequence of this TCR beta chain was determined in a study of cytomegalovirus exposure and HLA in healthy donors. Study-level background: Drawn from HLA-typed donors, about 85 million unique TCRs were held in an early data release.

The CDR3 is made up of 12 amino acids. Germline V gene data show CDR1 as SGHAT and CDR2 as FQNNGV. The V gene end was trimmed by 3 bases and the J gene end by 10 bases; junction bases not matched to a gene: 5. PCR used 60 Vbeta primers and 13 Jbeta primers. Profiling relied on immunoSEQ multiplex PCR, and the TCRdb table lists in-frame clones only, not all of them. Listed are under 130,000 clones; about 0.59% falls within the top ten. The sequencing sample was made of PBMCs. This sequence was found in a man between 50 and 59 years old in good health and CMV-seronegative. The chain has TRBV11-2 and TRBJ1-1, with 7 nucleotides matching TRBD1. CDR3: CASSFPQGVAFF. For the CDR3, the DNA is TGTGCCAGCAGCTTCCCCCAGGGGGTAGCTTTCTTT.